Listed below are T cell receptor beta chains from one sample, sequenced in a study of blood T cell repertoires in COVID-19. Sequenced by immunoSEQ multiplex PCR; TCRdb stores in-frame clones only, minus some. This table holds 350,000 to 450,000 clones, roughly 87% found once. The sequenced sample was PBMCs or T cells enriched from blood (not recorded which). Every receptor here comes from a woman between 50 and 59 years old who had recovered from COVID-19. CDR3s include the opening cysteine and the closing phenylalanine or tryptophan. A D gene is named only where the DNA matches it firmly. Size is omitted from some rows. Given values are once, few, many or a class for expanded clones.

size	D	V	J	DNA	CDR3
.	TRBD2	TRBV3-1/TRBV3-2	TRBJ2-7	TGTGCCAGCAGCCGAGGGACTACCCTCCCTCTCGAGCAGTACTTC	CASSRGTTLPLEQYF
.	.	TRBV7-7	TRBJ2-2	TGTGCTAGCAGCTGGAGCACCGGGGAGCTGTTTTTT	CASSWSTGELFF
.	.	TRBV7-9	TRBJ2-7	TGTGCCAGCAGCTTTACGAGGGAGGCCGCCTACGAGCAGTACTTC	CASSFTREAAYEQYF
.	TRBD2	TRBV13	TRBJ2-6	TGTGCCAGCAGCCCTCGGACTAGCGGGGGTCCGGGTGGGGCCAACGTCCTGACTTTC	CASSPRTSGGPGGANVLTF
.	.	TRBV19	TRBJ1-5	TGTGCCAGTAGTATAGCCACTGGGGGGTTCAATCAGCCCCAGCATTTT	CASSIATGGFNQPQHF
.	TRBD1	TRBV7-2	TRBJ1-2	TGTGCCAGCAGCTTTGACAGGGACTATGGCTACACCTTC	CASSFDRDYGYTF
once	.	TRBV30	TRBJ2-1	TGTGCCTGGAGTGTATACCAGGGCGGGGGCCTATACAATGAGCAGTTCTTC	CAWSVYQGGGLYNEQFF
.	.	TRBV11-1	TRBJ1-2	TGTGCCAGCAGCTCCCCCGGAGTGGGCTACACCTTC	CASSSPGVGYTF
once	.	TRBV5-1	TRBJ1-4	TGCGCCAGCAGCGACCAGCGTGGTAATGAAAAACTGTTTTTT	CASSDQRGNEKLFF
.	TRBD1	TRBV19	TRBJ1-2	TGTGCCAGTAGTATCACAGGGGGAAGTCTAGAGGGCTACACCTTC	CASSITGGSLEGYTF
.	.	TRBV27	TRBJ1-5	TGTGCCAGCAGTTCAGAGGAAGGTCAGCCCCAGCATTTT	CASSSEEGQPQHF
.	TRBD1	TRBV4-1	TRBJ1-2	TGCGCCAGCAGACTGGCAAATTCAGGGGGCACGCTGGCTAACTATGGCTACACCTTC	CASRLANSGGTLANYGYTF
.	.	TRBV29-1	TRBJ1-1	TGCAGCGTCATCCACAGGGACACTGAAGCTTTCTTT	CSVIHRDTEAFF
.	.	TRBV7-2	TRBJ1-1	TGTGCCAGCAGCAAACAAAGGAACACTGAAGCTTTCTTT	CASSKQRNTEAFF
many	TRBD1	TRBV27	TRBJ1-2	TGTGCCAGCAGTACCCGACAGGGAGGTGGCTACACCTTC	CASSTRQGGGYTF
.	.	TRBV3-1/TRBV3-2	TRBJ2-3	TGTGCCAGCAGCCCCAGCGCGGGACCCATTCAAGGGGAAGATACGCAGTATTTT	CASSPSAGPIQGEDTQYF